Shown below are 7 T cell receptor beta chains from a single sample sequenced in a study of molecular identifiers for immune sequencing clone quantification. TCRdb ran MiXCR on the PCR reads and lists one entry per CDR3 protein. The sample carries 85,000 to 100,000 distinct CDR3 sequences, 21% recorded once. The sequencing input was naive CD8+ T cells from blood, with Jurkat cell RNA spiked in. Regarding subset: FACS-sorted CD8+CD4-CCR7+CD45RA+ naive T cells. These receptors were taken from a human donor in good health. Some libraries in this study had Jurkat cell RNA spiked in.

This clonotype was counted ten times or more. The gene calls are TRBV4-1 and TRBJ2-5, with D perhaps given as TRBD1 or TRBD2 (5 bases each). V shed 2 bases and J shed 0 bases, with 10 bases lying between them. Per germline, CDR1 MGHRA and CDR2 YSYEKL. The CDR3 totals 15 residues. The CDR3, as DNA: TGCGCCAGCAGCCAATCCGGGACGGACCAAGAGACCCAGTACTTC. It translates to CASSQSGTDQETQYF.

Points on this clonotype: It may be a read error: a sequence one base away is much more abundant. The J gene is TRBJ2-7, the V gene TRBV20-1, with TRBD2 matching 8 bases. CDR3 size: 15 residues. Germline V gene sequence: CDR1 DFQATT, CDR2 SNEGSKA (reference sequence). The CDR3 loop reads CSATILADVSYEQHF. CDR3 sequence (DNA): TGCAGTGCTACCATACTAGCGGATGTTTCCTACGAGCAGCACTTC.

This clonotype was found many times. J is TRBJ2-3 and V is TRBV7-9; 7 positions agree with TRBD2. CDR1 and CDR2 from the germline V gene are SEHNR and FQNEAQ (reference sequence). J gave up 4 bases and V 6 bases, and 13 bases lay outside the gene matches. The CDR3 sequence is 16 residues long. The CDR3 here is CASRFMGSGGPDTQYF. The DNA for the CDR3 is TGTGCCAGCAGATTCATGGGGTCGGGGGGTCCAGATACGCAGTATTTT.

This clonotype was picked up many times. The CDR3: CASSLGNRETRNSPLHF. The CDR3 nucleotides are TGCGCCAGCAGCTTGGGGAACAGGGAAACGCGAAATTCACCCCTCCACTTT. The rearrangement uses TRBV5-1 and TRBJ1-6; D is possibly TRBD1 (6 bases). The V and J ends lost 0 bases and 7 bases respectively, with 17 bases between them. The CDR3 is 17 residues long. Germline loops: CDR1 SGHRS, CDR2 YFSETQ.

This clonotype was recorded at least ten times. The CDR3 here is CASSYASPGQGWTDTQYF. In DNA, the CDR3 is TGTGCCAGCAGTTACGCCAGCCCTGGACAGGGGTGGACAGATACGCAGTATTTT. This rearrangement joins TRBV6-5 to TRBJ2-3; 9 nucleotides match TRBD1. Unmatched junction bases numbered 12, after V lost 2 bases and J lost 3 bases. The CDR3 is 18 amino acids. CDR1 MNHEY and CDR2 SVGAGI come from the germline V gene.

This clonotype came up many times. J is TRBJ1-5 and V is TRBV6-1, with a weak D call TRBD1 (5 bases). CDR3 length equals 15 residues. The germline CDR1 and CDR2 sequences are MNHNS and SASEGT. The germline V and J ends were trimmed by 2 bases and 4 bases, with 12 bases remaining between them. CDR3 DNA sequence: TGTGCCAGCAGTGAAAGTGTTTGGGGGAATCAGCCCCAGCATTTT. It codes for CASSESVWGNQPQHF.

This clonotype showed up many times. The rearrangement links TRBV6-5 to TRBJ2-3, with D unresolved. V was shortened by 4 bases and J by 3 bases, with 11 bases between the two germline ends. Per the germline V gene, CDR1 is MNHEY and CDR2 is SVGAGI. The CDR3 has 14 residues. DNA for the CDR3: TGTGCCAGCAGTTCCTCTGCCAATACAGATACGCAGTATTTT. Amino acid sequence: CASSSSANTDTQYF.